The clone carrying this T cell receptor (beta chain) was detected only a few times. Its antigen is unknown. From germline, CDR1 is MNHNY and CDR2 SVGAGI (reference sequence). V was shortened by 3 bases and J by 1 base, with 14 bases between the two germline ends. The CDR3 is made up of 16 amino acids. The data belong to a study of T cells after yellow fever vaccination. Whole-study context: SMART-Seq v4 Ultra Low Input prepared the low-cell-number fractions.

Generation of TCR cDNA used 5'RACE template switching (which added a universal primer site and UMIs). TCRdb re-called the 5' RACE reads with MiXCR, one entry per CDR3 protein. The table has about 320,000 distinct CDR3 sequences, around 4.3% seen once. Study-level results: Most primary-vaccination clones reappeared after the booster (around 95% CD4, about 87% CD8).

The V call is TRBV6-6, the J call TRBJ2-3, with a weak D call TRBD2 (6 bases). The sequence was collected from a man aged 18 to 30 who received the YFV17D yellow fever vaccine. This specimen was PBMCs, taken 15 days after the yellow fever booster vaccination. CDR3: CASSYGVGGGTDTQYF. The CDR3 DNA reads TGTGCCAGCAGTTATGGAGTCGGCGGGGGCACAGATACGCAGTATTTT.